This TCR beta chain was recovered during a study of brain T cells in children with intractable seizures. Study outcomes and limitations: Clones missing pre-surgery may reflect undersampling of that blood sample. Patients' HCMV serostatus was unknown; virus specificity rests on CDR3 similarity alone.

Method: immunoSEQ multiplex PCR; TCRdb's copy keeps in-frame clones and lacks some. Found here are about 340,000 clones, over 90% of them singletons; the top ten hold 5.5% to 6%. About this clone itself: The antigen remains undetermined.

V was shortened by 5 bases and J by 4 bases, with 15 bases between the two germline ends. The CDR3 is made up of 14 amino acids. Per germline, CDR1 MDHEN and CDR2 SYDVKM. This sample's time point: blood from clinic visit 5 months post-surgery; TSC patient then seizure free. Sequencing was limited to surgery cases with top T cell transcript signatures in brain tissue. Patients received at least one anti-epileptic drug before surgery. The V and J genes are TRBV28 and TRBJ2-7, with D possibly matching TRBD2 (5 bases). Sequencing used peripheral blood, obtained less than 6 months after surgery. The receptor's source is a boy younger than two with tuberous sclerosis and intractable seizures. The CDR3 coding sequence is TGTGCCAGCAGTCCCGGAGTAGCGCCGTACGAGCAGTACTTC. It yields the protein CASSPGVAPYEQYF. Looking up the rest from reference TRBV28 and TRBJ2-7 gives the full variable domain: DVKVTQSSRYLVKRTGEKVFLECVQDMDHENMFWYRQDPGLGLRLIYFSYDVKMKEKGDIPEGYSVSREKKERFSLILESASTNQTSMYLCASSPGVAPYEQYFGPGTRLTVT.